The 24 T cell receptor beta chains reported below all come from one sample, sequenced in a study of vaccination effects on CD4 cells after COVID-19. Their specific antigens are unknown. Under the ViraFEST assay, PBMC were stimulated with viral peptide pools so that antigen-specific CD4+ T cells expanded. Sequencing was performed afterwards. On roughly day 9 of culture, CD4+ T cells were separated out. Absence of prior SARS-CoV-2 infection characterized the vaccine recipients, who showed negative nucleocapsid antibodies. Sequencing was performed with immunoSEQ multiplex PCR; in TCRdb, only in-frame clones are kept and a portion is missing. Among about 55,000 clones listed, under 70% were seen once. This specimen was CD4+ T cells from PBMCs cultured with SARS-CoV-2 spike peptides, taken before COVID-19 vaccination. The receptors stem from a human donor who received a COVID-19 vaccine.

This CDR3 reads CASSLAQGAYNEQFF. The CDR3 DNA sequence: TGTGCCAGCAGCTTAGCGCAGGGGGCCTACAATGAGCAGTTCTTC. The chain links TRBV7-2 to TRBJ2-1, with 7 bases aligning to TRBD1. Germline lookup yields CDR1 SGHTA and CDR2 FQGNSA. The CDR3 runs to 15 residues. After removal of 0 bases from V and 2 bases from J, the junction contained 1 base not matched to a gene.

The chain uses TRBV19 and TRBJ1-2; D is ambiguous. The CDR3 extends over 13 amino acids. Deletions cut 3 bases from V and 6 bases from J, with 11 bases between. Germline V lookup: CDR1 LNHDA, CDR2 SQIVND (reference sequence). CDR3 bases: TGTGCCAGTAGTATTTGGTGGCGCGATGGCTACACCTTC. Residues: CASSIWWRDGYTF. The whole variable domain, remainder taken from reference TRBV19 and TRBJ1-2, is DGGITQSPKYLFRKEGQNVTLSCEQNLNHDAMYWYRQDPGQGLRLIYYSQIVNDFQKGDIAEGYSVSREKKESFPLTVTSAQKNPTAFYLCASSIWWRDGYTFGSGTRLTVV.

The chain carries TRBV6-5 and TRBJ1-2; weak D call: TRBD1 (5 bases). The length of the CDR3 is 16 residues. CDR1 and CDR2 from the germline V gene are MNHEY and SVGAGI. Between the trimmed V and J ends, which lost 2 bases and 8 bases, there was a span of 21 bases. In DNA, the CDR3 is TGTGCCAGCAGTTACGGGTTGTTCGGGACTCAGAACGGCTACACCTTC. Translated, it gives CASSYGLFGTQNGYTF.

V gene TRBV19 combines with J gene TRBJ2-7; 7 bases line up with TRBD2. V trimming: 5 bases; J trimming: 5 bases; junction bases outside the gene matches: 9. This CDR3 is built from 14 residues. The V gene's germline CDR1 is LNHDA and CDR2 SQIVND (reference sequence). The CDR3 sequence is CASSVTGTNDEQYF. CDR3 nucleotides: TGTGCCAGTAGTGTCACCGGGACTAACGACGAGCAGTACTTC.

This clone was seen a single time. The chain carries TRBV11-3 and TRBJ2-1; a weak D match, TRBD1 (6 bases). This CDR3 has 15 residues. Trimming took off 4 bases at V and 2 bases at J, with 12 bases between the two ends. Germline V CDR1 and CDR2: SGHNT, YENEEA. The CDR3 sequence: CASSWGHQAYNEQFF. CDR3 nucleotides: TGTGCCAGCAGCTGGGGGCACCAGGCCTACAATGAGCAGTTCTTC.

This clone is judged medium-sized. The chain carries TRBV5-4 and TRBJ1-6; the D gene is possibly TRBD1 (5 bases). The CDR3 has 12 amino acids. The V gene lost 5 bases and the J gene lost 7 bases, with 7 bases spanning the gap. The V gene's germline CDR1 is SGHNT and CDR2 YYREEE (reference sequence). The CDR3 region is CASSWDNSPLHF. The CDR3 DNA reads as TGTGCCAGCAGTTGGGACAATTCACCCCTCCACTTT. Complete variable domain (other parts from reference TRBV5-4 and TRBJ1-6): ETGVTQSPTHLIKTRGQQVTLRCSSQSGHNTVSWYQQALGQGPQFIFQYYREEENGRGNFPPRFSGLQFPNYSSELNVNALELDDSALYLCASSWDNSPLHFGNGTRLTVT.

This clone was seen a single time. The chain links TRBV9 to TRBJ1-1, with D perhaps TRBD1 (6 bases). The germline CDR1 and CDR2 sequences are SGDLS and YYNGEE. The V end was cut by 4 bases, the J end by 0 bases, with 19 bases between. This CDR3 region has 17 residues. The CDR3 reads CASSPRPIDRMNTEAFF. The CDR3 DNA reads TGTGCCAGCAGCCCCCGACCAATCGACAGGATGAACACTGAAGCTTTCTTT.

The chain combines TRBV29-1 with TRBJ2-3; the D is unclear. This CDR3 is 13 amino acids long. The V gene's germline CDR1 is SQVTM and CDR2 ANQGSEA. V was clipped by 2 bases and J by 8 bases, with 14 bases between them. CDR3 coding DNA: TGCAGCGTTGAAAGCGCCGGATTTATTACGCAGTATTTT. This encodes CSVESAGFITQYF.

The V call is TRBV9, the J call TRBJ2-7; 7 bases line up with TRBD1. Trimming at V came to 0 bases and at J to 2 bases, leaving 2 bases not matched to a gene. This CDR3 spans 14 amino acids. Germline V gene data show CDR1 as SGDLS and CDR2 as YYNGEE. The CDR3 DNA reads TGTGCCAGCAGCGTAGGGGACAGTCCCTACGAGCAGTACTTC. Its protein is CASSVGDSPYEQYF.

In this sample, this clone turned up a few times. The chain carries TRBV11-2 and TRBJ1-6; D is uncertain. Trimming shortened V by 5 bases and J by 9 bases, and 11 bases separated the two germline ends. The CDR3 contains 13 residues. Germline V gives CDR1 SGHAT, CDR2 FQNNGV. The CDR3 region is CASSPGWSSPLHF. In nucleotides, the CDR3 is TGTGCCAGCAGCCCCGGTTGGTCTTCACCCCTCCACTTT.

The V and J genes are TRBV7-2 and TRBJ2-6; 7 bases align to TRBD1. CDR3 length: 18 amino acids. V was clipped by 1 base and J by 1 base; unmatched bases: 7. CDR1 SGHTA and CDR2 FQGNSA come from the germline V gene. CDR3 nucleotides: TGTGCCAGCAGCTTAGAAGGGGGCTTTAGATCTGGGGCCAACGTCCTGACTTTC. Protein product: CASSLEGGFRSGANVLTF.

As DNA, the CDR3 is TGCGCCAGCAGCCAAGGTCAGGGACAAGCTGGCTACACCTTC. It codes for CASSQGQGQAGYTF. V gene TRBV4-3 combines with J gene TRBJ1-2; D possibly corresponds to TRBD1 (6 bases). Germline loops: CDR1 LGHNA, CDR2 YSLEER. Trimming removed 1 base from V and 7 bases from J, with 13 bases in between. The CDR3 totals 14 residues.

DNA for the CDR3: TGTGCCTGGGACAGGGGGATCACTGAAGCTTTCTTT. It is translated as CAWDRGITEAFF. The chain is built from TRBV30 and TRBJ1-1, with 9 bases aligning to TRBD1. This CDR3 is 12 amino acids long. The V and J ends lost 5 bases and 4 bases, in that order; junction bases with no gene match: 2. The germline gives CDR1 GTSNPN, CDR2 SVGIG (reference sequence).

The chain carries TRBV5-1 and TRBJ1-5, with a possible D match to TRBD1 (5 bases). The CDR3 length is 14 residues. Germline V gives CDR1 SGHRS, CDR2 YFSETQ. The V and J ends lost 0 bases and 6 bases respectively, with 10 bases between them. DNA of the CDR3: TGCGCCAGCAGCTTGGGGGGGGATAGTCAGCCCCAGCATTTT. Amino acid sequence: CASSLGGDSQPQHF.

The chain has TRBV19 and TRBJ2-7, with TRBD1 identical over 7 bases. This CDR3 has 14 amino acids. J was trimmed by 3 bases and V by 1 base; bases with no gene match: 3. Germline V CDR1 and CDR2: LNHDA, SQIVND (reference sequence). CDR3 DNA sequence: TGTGCCAGTAGTATAGCTGGGGACAGCTACGAGCAGTACTTC. Translating gives CASSIAGDSYEQYF.

J is TRBJ2-1 and V is TRBV7-6; 10 bases are a match to TRBD2. This CDR3 spans 16 amino acids. Per the germline V gene, CDR1 is SGHVS and CDR2 is FNYEAQ. With V trimmed by 5 bases and J by 0 bases, 4 bases remained unmatched. This CDR3 is CASSPGTSVSYNEQFF. CDR3 DNA sequence: TGTGCCAGCAGCCCCGGGACTAGCGTCTCCTACAATGAGCAGTTCTTC.

The chain has TRBV6-2 or TRBV6-3 and TRBJ2-7; 11 bases are a match to TRBD2. The CDR3 is 16 residues long. CDR1 is MNHEY and CDR2 is SVGEGT in the germline V gene. V dropped 2 bases and J dropped 1; count of bases not matched to a gene: 4. This CDR3 is CASSYPGLAVSYEQYF. CDR3 nucleotides: TGTGCCAGCAGTTACCCGGGACTAGCGGTTTCCTACGAGCAGTACTTC.

This chain connects TRBV28 to TRBJ2-7; possibly TRBD1 or TRBD2 for D (5 bases each). V was clipped by 3 bases and J by 6 bases, with 24 bases between them. This CDR3 is 17 amino acids long. CDR1 and CDR2 from the germline V gene are MDHEN and SYDVKM. The CDR3 here is CASSLTQYRQRGSEQYF. As DNA, the CDR3 is TGTGCCAGCAGTTTGACCCAGTATCGGCAGAGGGGATCCGAGCAGTACTTC.

The chain employs TRBV12-3 or TRBV12-4 and TRBJ2-1, with TRBD1 matching 9 bases. The CDR3 is 13 residues long. Losses at the gene ends were 6 bases for V and 3 bases for J; bases not matched to a gene: 0. CDR3 nucleotides: TGTGCCAGCAGGGACAGGGGCTACAATGAGCAGTTCTTC. This codes for CASRDRGYNEQFF.

The genes are TRBV7-9 and TRBJ1-3; 7 positions agree with TRBD1. The CDR3 sequence is 16 residues long. Trimming took 2 bases from V and 0 from J; bases not matched to a gene: 4. CDR1 is SEHNR, CDR2 FQNEAQ, per germline (reference sequence). This CDR3 reads CASSLRGQISGNTIYF. The CDR3 DNA sequence: TGTGCCAGCAGCTTACGGGGACAGATCTCTGGAAACACCATATATTTT.

The genes are TRBV27 and TRBJ1-1; perhaps TRBD1 as D (5 bases). Germline V gives CDR1 MNHEY, CDR2 SMNVEV (reference sequence). The CDR3 is 17 amino acids. V lost 3 bases and J lost 3, with 20 bases in between. The chain's CDR3 is CASSFQGTSRRDTEAFF. CDR3 bases: TGTGCCAGCAGTTTTCAAGGGACCTCCCGAAGGGACACTGAAGCTTTCTTT.

This clone was found a few times. The J gene is TRBJ2-4, the V gene TRBV7-2; 12 bases line up with TRBD2. Germline assignment: CDR1 SGHTA and CDR2 FQGNSA. Trimming cost V 5 bases and J 9 bases; bases outside gene matches: 20. The CDR3 loop spans 19 amino acids. CDR3 DNA sequence: TGTGCCAGCAGCCCCGCGACCCCAGGACTAGCGGGGTTCCGAGGCATTCAGTACTTC. Its protein product is CASSPATPGLAGFRGIQYF.

J is TRBJ1-2 and V is TRBV28; D is perhaps TRBD1 (5 bases). CDR1 and CDR2 from the germline V gene are MDHEN and SYDVKM. Between the trimmed V and J ends, which lost 2 bases and 8 bases, there was a span of 24 bases. The CDR3 length is 17 residues. The CDR3 sequence: CASSLKGTRRSSGGYTF. In DNA form, the CDR3 reads TGTGCCAGCAGTTTAAAAGGGACCAGAAGAAGTTCGGGAGGCTACACCTTC.

The chain is built from TRBV30 and TRBJ2-3, with a possible D match to TRBD2 (5 bases). V was trimmed by 0 bases and J by 6 bases, leaving 16 bases between them. CDR1 is GTSNPN and CDR2 is SVGIG in the germline V gene (reference sequence). CDR3 length: 15 amino acids. CDR3 loop: CAWSVERSRGDTQYF. The CDR3 DNA sequence: TGTGCCTGGAGTGTGGAGCGGTCCCGCGGGGATACGCAGTATTTT.